The T cell receptor (beta chain) under discussion was sequenced for a study of blood T cell repertoires in COVID-19. Study information: Samples came from the United States, Italy and Spain, spanning acute and convalescent COVID-19. T cells, B-cell-depleted T cells, or PBMCs supplied cDNA or gDNA.

Germline CDR1 and CDR2: PRHDT and FYEKMQ (reference sequence). This CDR3 contains 15 residues. J was trimmed by 7 bases and V by 5 bases; bases with no gene match: 9. As processed by the authors: How many nucleated cells were present was estimated from reference gene primer amplification. Clones were read by immunoSEQ multiplex PCR, and TCRdb kept only the in-frame ones, dropping some. Clonal size and the V and J genes are those of that table, whereas D and trimming came from the DNA. The sample holds 150,000 to 200,000 clones, more than 65% seen once. The sequenced sample was peripheral blood. This receptor was identified in a human donor with acute or convalescent COVID-19. The donor label of this sample is uncertain. The gene calls are TRBV13 and TRBJ2-2; 8 nucleotides match TRBD2. The CDR3 coding sequence is TGTGCCAGCAGCACAACCGGGACTAGAAGCGGGGAGCTGTTTTTT. Protein sequence: CASSTTGTRSGELFF. The whole variable domain, remainder taken from reference TRBV13 and TRBJ2-2, is AAGVIQSPRHLIKEKRETATLKCYPIPRHDTVYWYQQGPGQDPQFLISFYEKMQSDKGSIPDRFSAQQFSDYHSELNMSSLELGDSALYFCASSTTGTRSGELFFGEGSRLTVL.